What follows describes a single T cell receptor beta chain. In the original processing: Reference gene primer amplification gave nucleated cell count estimates. Profiling relied on immunoSEQ multiplex PCR, and the TCRdb table lists in-frame clones only, not all of them. The V and J calls and the clone size are those of that table, but D and trimming were determined from the DNA. This sample carries around 700,000 clones, around 90% of them seen once, and the ten largest clones take over 0.2%. V trimming: 5 bases; J trimming: 4 bases; junction bases outside the gene matches: 12. Germline-derived CDR1 and CDR2 are SGHVS and FNYEAQ. The CDR3 runs 16 residues. These data come from a study of blood T cell repertoires in COVID-19.

Material for sequencing was peripheral blood. The V gene is TRBV7-6, the J gene TRBJ2-3, with 7 nucleotides matching TRBD2. The TCR originated in a woman aged 18-29 years with acute or convalescent COVID-19. The chain's CDR3 is CASSLDRLAAPDTQYF. The CDR3 region has the DNA TGTGCCAGCAGCCTAGATAGGCTAGCGGCCCCAGATACGCAGTATTTT.